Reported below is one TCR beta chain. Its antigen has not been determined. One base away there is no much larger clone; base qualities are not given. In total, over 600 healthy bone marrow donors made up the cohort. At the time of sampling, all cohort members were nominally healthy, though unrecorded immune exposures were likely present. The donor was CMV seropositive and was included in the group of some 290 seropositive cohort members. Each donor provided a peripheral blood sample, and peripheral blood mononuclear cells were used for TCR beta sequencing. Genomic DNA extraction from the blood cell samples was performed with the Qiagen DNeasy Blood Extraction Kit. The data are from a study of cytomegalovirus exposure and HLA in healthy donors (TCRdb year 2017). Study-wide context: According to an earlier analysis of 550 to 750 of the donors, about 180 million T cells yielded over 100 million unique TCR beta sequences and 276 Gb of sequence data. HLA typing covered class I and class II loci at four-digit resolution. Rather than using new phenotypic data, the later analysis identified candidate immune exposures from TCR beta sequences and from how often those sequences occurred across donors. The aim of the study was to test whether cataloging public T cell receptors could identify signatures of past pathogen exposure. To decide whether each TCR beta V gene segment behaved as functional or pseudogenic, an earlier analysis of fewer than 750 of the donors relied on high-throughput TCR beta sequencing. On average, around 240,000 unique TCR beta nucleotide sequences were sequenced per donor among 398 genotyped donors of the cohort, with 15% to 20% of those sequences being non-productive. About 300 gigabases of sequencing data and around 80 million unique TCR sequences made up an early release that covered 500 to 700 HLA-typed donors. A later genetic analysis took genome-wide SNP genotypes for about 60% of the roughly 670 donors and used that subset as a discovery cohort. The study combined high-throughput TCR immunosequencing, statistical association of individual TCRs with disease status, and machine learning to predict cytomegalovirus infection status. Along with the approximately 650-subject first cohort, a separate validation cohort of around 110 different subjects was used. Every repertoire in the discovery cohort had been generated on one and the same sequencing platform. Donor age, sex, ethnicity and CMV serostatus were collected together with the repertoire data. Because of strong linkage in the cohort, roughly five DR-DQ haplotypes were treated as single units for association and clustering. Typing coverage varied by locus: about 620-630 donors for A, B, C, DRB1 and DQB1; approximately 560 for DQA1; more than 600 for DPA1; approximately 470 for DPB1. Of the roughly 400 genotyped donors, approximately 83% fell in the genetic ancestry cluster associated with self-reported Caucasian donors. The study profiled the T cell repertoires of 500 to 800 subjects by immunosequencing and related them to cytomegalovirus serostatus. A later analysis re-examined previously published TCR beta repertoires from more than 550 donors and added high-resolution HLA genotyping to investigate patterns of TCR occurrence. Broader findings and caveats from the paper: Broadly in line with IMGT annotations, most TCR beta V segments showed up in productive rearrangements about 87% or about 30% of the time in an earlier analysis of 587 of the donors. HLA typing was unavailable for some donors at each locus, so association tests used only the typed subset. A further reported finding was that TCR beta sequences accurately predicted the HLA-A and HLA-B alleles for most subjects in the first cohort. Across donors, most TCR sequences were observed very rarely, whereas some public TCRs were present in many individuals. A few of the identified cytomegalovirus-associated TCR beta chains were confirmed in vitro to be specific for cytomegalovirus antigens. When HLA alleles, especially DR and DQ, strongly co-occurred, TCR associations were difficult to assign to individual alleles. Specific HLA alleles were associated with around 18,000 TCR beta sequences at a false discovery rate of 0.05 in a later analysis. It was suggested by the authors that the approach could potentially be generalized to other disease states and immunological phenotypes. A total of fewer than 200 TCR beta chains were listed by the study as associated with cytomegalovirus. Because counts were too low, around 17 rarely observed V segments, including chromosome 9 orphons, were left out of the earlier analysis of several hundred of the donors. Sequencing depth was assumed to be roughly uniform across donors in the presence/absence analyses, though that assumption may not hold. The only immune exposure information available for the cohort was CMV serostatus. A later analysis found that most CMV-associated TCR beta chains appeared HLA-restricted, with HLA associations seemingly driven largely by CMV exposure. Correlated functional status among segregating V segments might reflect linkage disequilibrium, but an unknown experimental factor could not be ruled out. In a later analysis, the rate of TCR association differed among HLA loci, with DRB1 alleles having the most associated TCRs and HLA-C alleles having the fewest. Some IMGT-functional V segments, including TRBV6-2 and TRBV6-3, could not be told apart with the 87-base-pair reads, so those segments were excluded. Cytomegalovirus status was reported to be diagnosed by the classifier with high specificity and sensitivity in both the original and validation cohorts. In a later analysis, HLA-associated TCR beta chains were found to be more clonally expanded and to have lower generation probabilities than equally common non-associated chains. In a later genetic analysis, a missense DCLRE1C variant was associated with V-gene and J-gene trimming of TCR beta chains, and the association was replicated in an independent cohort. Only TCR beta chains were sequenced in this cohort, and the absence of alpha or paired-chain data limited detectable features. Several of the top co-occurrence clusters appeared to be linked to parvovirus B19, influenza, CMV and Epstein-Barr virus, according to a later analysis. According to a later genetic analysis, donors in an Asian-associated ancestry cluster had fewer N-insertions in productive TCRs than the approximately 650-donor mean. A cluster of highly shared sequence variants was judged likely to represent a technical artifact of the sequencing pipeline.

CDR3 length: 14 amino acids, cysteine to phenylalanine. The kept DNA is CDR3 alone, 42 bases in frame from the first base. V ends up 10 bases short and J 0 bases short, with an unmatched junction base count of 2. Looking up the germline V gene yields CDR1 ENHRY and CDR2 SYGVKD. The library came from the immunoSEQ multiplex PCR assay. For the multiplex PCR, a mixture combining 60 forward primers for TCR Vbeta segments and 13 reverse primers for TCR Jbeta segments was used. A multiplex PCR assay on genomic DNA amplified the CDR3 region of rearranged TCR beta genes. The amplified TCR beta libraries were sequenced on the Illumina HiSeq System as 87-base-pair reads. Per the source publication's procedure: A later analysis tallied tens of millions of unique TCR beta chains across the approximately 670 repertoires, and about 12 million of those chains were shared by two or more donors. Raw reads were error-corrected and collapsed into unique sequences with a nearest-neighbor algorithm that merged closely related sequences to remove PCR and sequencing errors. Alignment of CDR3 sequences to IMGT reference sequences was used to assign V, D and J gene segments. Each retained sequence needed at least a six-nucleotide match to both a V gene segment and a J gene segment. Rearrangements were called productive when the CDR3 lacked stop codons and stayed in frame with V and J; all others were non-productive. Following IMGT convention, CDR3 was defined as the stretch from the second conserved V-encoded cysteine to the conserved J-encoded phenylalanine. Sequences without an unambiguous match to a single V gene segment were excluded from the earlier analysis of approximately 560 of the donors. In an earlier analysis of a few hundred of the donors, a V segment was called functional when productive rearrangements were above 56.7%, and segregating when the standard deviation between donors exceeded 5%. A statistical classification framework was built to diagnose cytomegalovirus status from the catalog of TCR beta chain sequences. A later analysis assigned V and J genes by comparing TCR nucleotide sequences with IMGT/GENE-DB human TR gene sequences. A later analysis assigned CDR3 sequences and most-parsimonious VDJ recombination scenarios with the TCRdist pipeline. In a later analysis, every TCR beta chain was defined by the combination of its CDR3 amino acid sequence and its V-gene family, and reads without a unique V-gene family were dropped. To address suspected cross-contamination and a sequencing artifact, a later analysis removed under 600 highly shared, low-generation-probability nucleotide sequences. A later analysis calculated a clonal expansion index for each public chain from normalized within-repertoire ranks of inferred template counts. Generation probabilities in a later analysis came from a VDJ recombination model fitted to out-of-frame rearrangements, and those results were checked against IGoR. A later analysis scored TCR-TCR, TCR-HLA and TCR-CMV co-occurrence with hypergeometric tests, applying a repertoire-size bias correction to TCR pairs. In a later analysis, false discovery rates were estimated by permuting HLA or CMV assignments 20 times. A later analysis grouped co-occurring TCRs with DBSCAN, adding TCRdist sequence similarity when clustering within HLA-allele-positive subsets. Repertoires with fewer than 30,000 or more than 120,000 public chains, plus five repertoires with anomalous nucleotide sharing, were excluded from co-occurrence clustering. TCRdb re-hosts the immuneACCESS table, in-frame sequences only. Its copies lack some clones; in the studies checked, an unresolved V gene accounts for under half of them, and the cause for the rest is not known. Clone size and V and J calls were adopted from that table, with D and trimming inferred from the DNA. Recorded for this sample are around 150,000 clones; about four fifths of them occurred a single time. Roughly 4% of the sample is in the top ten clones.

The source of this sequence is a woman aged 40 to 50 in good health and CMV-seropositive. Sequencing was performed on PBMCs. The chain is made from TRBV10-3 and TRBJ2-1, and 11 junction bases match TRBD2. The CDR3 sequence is CATLAGGSYNEQFF. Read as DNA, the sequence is TGTGCCACCCTAGCGGGAGGCTCCTACAATGAGCAGTTCTTC.